The rows below give T cell receptor beta chains drawn from one sample of a study of blood T cell repertoires in COVID-19. The repertoire was sequenced with immunoSEQ multiplex PCR; TCRdb's copy has only in-frame clones and lacks some. This sample has some 69,000 clones, with roughly 91% found just once. The sample was peripheral blood. These receptor sequences come from a man aged 50 to 59 with COVID-19, enrolled during active disease. Both conserved end residues are part of each CDR3. Each record gives: J gene, D gene, V gene, clone size, CDR3 protein, CDR3 DNA. D genes are given only for firm matches. Size values are once, few and many counts, or a class for expanded clones, and some rows have none.

j_call: TRBJ2-2; d_call: .; v_call: TRBV3-1/TRBV3-2; clone_size: .; cdr3_aa: CASTHETGELFF; cdr3_nt: TGTGCCAGCACCCACGAGACCGGGGAGCTGTTTTTT
j_call: TRBJ1-1; d_call: .; v_call: TRBV12-3/TRBV12-4; clone_size: .; cdr3_aa: CASIKNTEAFF; cdr3_nt: TGTGCCAGCATTAAAAACACTGAAGCTTTCTTT
j_call: TRBJ2-7; d_call: .; v_call: TRBV2; clone_size: .; cdr3_aa: CASRASGSIEQYF; cdr3_nt: TGTGCCAGCAGGGCAAGCGGGTCGATCGAGCAGTACTTC
j_call: TRBJ2-1; d_call: .; v_call: TRBV11-2; clone_size: few; cdr3_aa: CASSFRWGLNEQFF; cdr3_nt: TGTGCCAGCAGCTTCCGCTGGGGGCTCAATGAGCAGTTCTTC
j_call: TRBJ2-2; d_call: TRBD2; v_call: TRBV5-4; clone_size: .; cdr3_aa: CASSSMREYTGELFF; cdr3_nt: TGTGCCAGCAGCTCGATGCGGGAGTACACCGGGGAGCTGTTTTTT
j_call: TRBJ1-3; d_call: .; v_call: TRBV5-4; clone_size: .; cdr3_aa: CASSSGIGNGNTIYF; cdr3_nt: TGTGCCAGCAGCTCGGGAATAGGAAATGGAAACACCATATATTTT
j_call: TRBJ2-7; d_call: TRBD2; v_call: TRBV10-3; clone_size: .; cdr3_aa: CAISGRLAAPGEQYF; cdr3_nt: TGTGCCATCAGTGGAAGACTAGCGGCGCCTGGTGAGCAGTACTTC
j_call: TRBJ2-7; d_call: TRBD2; v_call: TRBV5-1; clone_size: .; cdr3_aa: CASSPGTRNYEQYF; cdr3_nt: TGCGCCAGCAGCCCCGGGACTAGAAATTACGAGCAGTACTTC
j_call: TRBJ2-7; d_call: TRBD2; v_call: TRBV3-1/TRBV3-2; clone_size: once; cdr3_aa: CASSQLFGMAGGPSYEQYF; cdr3_nt: TGTGCCAGCAGCCAATTATTCGGAATGGCGGGAGGCCCCTCCTACGAGCAGTACTTC
j_call: TRBJ2-5; d_call: TRBD2; v_call: TRBV4-2; clone_size: .; cdr3_aa: CASSSAGAGEETQYF; cdr3_nt: TGTGCCAGCAGCTCAGCGGGGGCAGGAGAAGAGACCCAGTACTTC
j_call: TRBJ2-3; d_call: .; v_call: TRBV9; clone_size: .; cdr3_aa: CASSAVGLRTDTQYF; cdr3_nt: TGTGCCAGCAGCGCCGTAGGACTCCGCACAGATACGCAGTATTTT
j_call: TRBJ2-7; d_call: TRBD2; v_call: TRBV3-1/TRBV3-2; clone_size: .; cdr3_aa: CASSPTSGVSSYEQYF; cdr3_nt: TGTGCCAGCAGCCCCACTAGCGGGGTTAGCTCCTACGAGCAGTACTTC
j_call: TRBJ1-5; d_call: .; v_call: TRBV6-6; clone_size: .; cdr3_aa: CASSHTGKNQPQHF; cdr3_nt: TGTGCCAGCAGCCACACGGGTAAGAATCAGCCCCAGCATTTT
j_call: TRBJ2-1; d_call: TRBD2; v_call: TRBV4-1; clone_size: few; cdr3_aa: CASSQVPSGLPNEQFF; cdr3_nt: TGCGCCAGCAGCCAGGTCCCTAGCGGATTACCCAATGAGCAGTTCTTC
j_call: TRBJ1-3; d_call: .; v_call: TRBV7-2; clone_size: .; cdr3_aa: CASSLESGTGNTIYF; cdr3_nt: TGTGCCAGCAGCTTAGAATCAGGGACTGGAAACACCATATATTTT
j_call: TRBJ2-3; d_call: TRBD2; v_call: TRBV30; clone_size: .; cdr3_aa: CAWRLAGVADTQYF; cdr3_nt: TGTGCCTGGAGACTAGCGGGAGTCGCAGATACGCAGTATTTT
j_call: TRBJ1-2; d_call: .; v_call: TRBV7-2; clone_size: .; cdr3_aa: CASSLNQRAYGYTF; cdr3_nt: TGTGCCAGCAGCTTGAACCAGAGGGCCTATGGCTACACCTTC
j_call: TRBJ2-3; d_call: TRBD2; v_call: TRBV15; clone_size: .; cdr3_aa: CATSVRGSRTDTQYF; cdr3_nt: TGTGCCACCAGCGTGCGCGGGAGTAGGACAGATACGCAGTATTTT
j_call: TRBJ1-4; d_call: .; v_call: TRBV5-6; clone_size: .; cdr3_aa: CASSLGQTRNEKLFF; cdr3_nt: TGTGCCAGCAGCCTCGGACAGACTCGTAATGAAAAACTGTTTTTT
j_call: TRBJ1-5; d_call: .; v_call: TRBV19; clone_size: .; cdr3_aa: CASSPTGLPPNQPQHF; cdr3_nt: TGTGCCAGTAGTCCCACCGGGTTACCCCCCAATCAGCCCCAGCATTTT
j_call: TRBJ1-5; d_call: .; v_call: TRBV6-1; clone_size: .; cdr3_aa: CASTEGAGNQPQHF; cdr3_nt: TGTGCCAGCACTGAAGGGGCAGGCAATCAGCCCCAGCATTTT
j_call: TRBJ2-1; d_call: TRBD2; v_call: TRBV28; clone_size: .; cdr3_aa: CASSQAGWSSYNEQFF; cdr3_nt: TGTGCCAGCAGCCAAGCGGGATGGAGCTCCTACAATGAGCAGTTCTTC
j_call: TRBJ1-5; d_call: .; v_call: TRBV28; clone_size: .; cdr3_aa: CASSYPIEEDQPQHF; cdr3_nt: TGTGCCAGCAGTTACCCAATAGAGGAGGATCAGCCCCAGCATTTT
j_call: TRBJ1-5; d_call: TRBD1; v_call: TRBV19; clone_size: .; cdr3_aa: CASSTTLFTGTGGLNQPQHF; cdr3_nt: TGTGCCAGTAGTACAACGCTTTTTACCGGGACAGGGGGCCTCAATCAGCCCCAGCATTTT
j_call: TRBJ1-1; d_call: .; v_call: TRBV4-2; clone_size: .; cdr3_aa: CASSRVDRTNTEAFF; cdr3_nt: TGTGCCAGCAGCCGCGTCGACAGGACGAACACTGAAGCTTTCTTT
j_call: TRBJ1-5; d_call: TRBD1; v_call: TRBV2; clone_size: few; cdr3_aa: CASRAGTGIRGNQPQHF; cdr3_nt: TGTGCCAGCAGGGCCGGGACAGGGATAAGAGGGAATCAGCCCCAGCATTTT
j_call: TRBJ2-3; d_call: .; v_call: TRBV13; clone_size: .; cdr3_aa: CASRYPDTQYF; cdr3_nt: TGTGCCAGCAGATATCCAGATACGCAGTATTTT
j_call: TRBJ1-3; d_call: .; v_call: TRBV10-3; clone_size: .; cdr3_aa: CAVRTVSGNTIYF; cdr3_nt: TGTGCCGTCCGGACAGTTTCTGGAAACACCATATATTTT
j_call: TRBJ2-1; d_call: .; v_call: TRBV28; clone_size: .; cdr3_aa: CASSFFLGTHEQFF; cdr3_nt: TGTGCCAGCAGTTTTTTCCTAGGGACACATGAGCAGTTCTTC
j_call: TRBJ1-2; d_call: .; v_call: TRBV21-1; clone_size: .; cdr3_aa: CASKFPQQGDTNYGYTF; cdr3_nt: TGTGCCAGCAAATTTCCTCAGCAAGGGGACACTAACTATGGCTACACCTTC
j_call: TRBJ1-6; d_call: .; v_call: TRBV19; clone_size: .; cdr3_aa: CASSPRIGEDSPLHF; cdr3_nt: TGTGCCAGTAGTCCTCGGATCGGAGAAGATTCACCCCTCCACTTT
j_call: TRBJ2-1; d_call: TRBD1; v_call: TRBV5-8; clone_size: .; cdr3_aa: CASSSDRASYNEQFF; cdr3_nt: TGTGCCAGCAGTTCCGACAGGGCTTCCTACAATGAGCAGTTCTTC
j_call: TRBJ1-2; d_call: TRBD1; v_call: TRBV6-5; clone_size: .; cdr3_aa: CAGSYDRVYGYTF; cdr3_nt: TGTGCCGGCAGCTACGACAGGGTTTATGGCTACACCTTC
j_call: TRBJ1-5; d_call: .; v_call: TRBV12-3/TRBV12-4; clone_size: .; cdr3_aa: CASSRTANQPQHF; cdr3_nt: TGTGCCAGCAGTAGAACAGCTAATCAGCCCCAGCATTTT
j_call: TRBJ2-5; d_call: TRBD2; v_call: TRBV5-6; clone_size: .; cdr3_aa: CASSFLAGGRETQYF; cdr3_nt: TGTGCCAGCAGCTTCCTAGCGGGAGGTCGTGAGACCCAGTACTTC
j_call: TRBJ2-7; d_call: TRBD2; v_call: TRBV6-4; clone_size: once; cdr3_aa: CASSDPVGGGRLAGGPRREQYF; cdr3_nt: TGTGCCAGCAGTGACCCCGTAGGGGGGGGAAGACTAGCGGGAGGGCCACGCCGCGAGCAGTACTTC
j_call: TRBJ1-2; d_call: TRBD1; v_call: TRBV7-6; clone_size: .; cdr3_aa: CASSVFGQGADYGYTF; cdr3_nt: TGTGCCAGCAGCGTATTTGGACAGGGGGCGGACTATGGCTACACCTTC
j_call: TRBJ2-1; d_call: .; v_call: TRBV7-2; clone_size: .; cdr3_aa: CASSSISWEQFF; cdr3_nt: TGTGCCAGCAGCTCGATAAGCTGGGAGCAGTTCTTC
j_call: TRBJ2-2; d_call: .; v_call: TRBV9; clone_size: .; cdr3_aa: CASRPSSAGELFF; cdr3_nt: TGTGCCAGCAGGCCCTCTAGCGCCGGGGAGCTGTTTTTT
j_call: TRBJ1-2; d_call: .; v_call: TRBV6-2/TRBV6-3; clone_size: .; cdr3_aa: CASSPTGSNYGYTF; cdr3_nt: TGTGCCAGCAGTCCGACAGGATCTAACTATGGCTACACCTTC
j_call: TRBJ1-2; d_call: TRBD1; v_call: TRBV7-3; clone_size: .; cdr3_aa: CASSPGTGFVYTF; cdr3_nt: TGTGCCAGCAGCCCCGGGACAGGGTTTGTCTACACCTTC
j_call: TRBJ1-1; d_call: .; v_call: TRBV7-9; clone_size: .; cdr3_aa: CASREGRYTEAFF; cdr3_nt: TGTGCCAGCAGAGAGGGGAGGTACACTGAAGCTTTCTTT
j_call: TRBJ2-5; d_call: TRBD2; v_call: TRBV6-2/TRBV6-3; clone_size: .; cdr3_aa: CASSLPLTSAQETQYF; cdr3_nt: TGTGCCAGCAGTCTTCCGTTGACTAGCGCGCAAGAGACCCAGTACTTC
j_call: TRBJ1-5; d_call: .; v_call: TRBV6-2/TRBV6-3; clone_size: .; cdr3_aa: CASSLDTYSNQPQHF; cdr3_nt: TGTGCCAGCAGCTTGGACACCTATAGCAATCAGCCCCAGCATTTT
j_call: TRBJ2-3; d_call: TRBD2; v_call: TRBV4-2; clone_size: .; cdr3_aa: CASERVAGTSDTQYF; cdr3_nt: TGTGCCAGCGAGCGGGTAGCGGGGACTTCAGATACGCAGTATTTT
j_call: TRBJ1-2; d_call: .; v_call: TRBV5-4; clone_size: few; cdr3_aa: CASSLGQVYGYTF; cdr3_nt: TGTGCCAGCAGCTTGGGGCAGGTCTATGGCTACACCTTC
j_call: TRBJ2-1; d_call: TRBD1; v_call: TRBV7-8; clone_size: .; cdr3_aa: CASSPTGQGEQFF; cdr3_nt: TGTGCCAGCAGCCCTACGGGACAGGGCGAGCAGTTCTTC
j_call: TRBJ2-1; d_call: TRBD2; v_call: TRBV6-2/TRBV6-3; clone_size: .; cdr3_aa: CASSLLPGTRVNEQFF; cdr3_nt: TGTGCCAGCAGTCTCCTCCCTGGGACTAGGGTCAATGAGCAGTTCTTC
j_call: TRBJ1-1; d_call: TRBD1; v_call: TRBV18; clone_size: few; cdr3_aa: CASSPRTGEDTEAFF; cdr3_nt: TGTGCCAGCTCACCAAGGACAGGGGAGGACACTGAAGCTTTCTTT
j_call: TRBJ2-5; d_call: .; v_call: TRBV3-1/TRBV3-2; clone_size: .; cdr3_aa: CASSQGLAGASGETQYF; cdr3_nt: TGTGCCAGCAGCCAAGGGTTGGCGGGGGCGTCGGGAGAGACCCAGTACTTC
j_call: TRBJ1-5; d_call: TRBD1; v_call: TRBV7-2; clone_size: few; cdr3_aa: CASSSTDRGHSQPQHF; cdr3_nt: TGTGCCAGCAGCTCAACCGACAGGGGGCACAGTCAGCCCCAGCATTTT
j_call: TRBJ2-1; d_call: TRBD1; v_call: TRBV19; clone_size: .; cdr3_aa: CASTTSRDRHNEQFF; cdr3_nt: TGTGCCAGTACTACGTCCCGGGACAGGCACAATGAGCAGTTCTTC
j_call: TRBJ2-5; d_call: TRBD2; v_call: TRBV9; clone_size: .; cdr3_aa: CASSVLAREDQETQYF; cdr3_nt: TGTGCCAGCAGCGTACTGGCGCGGGAGGACCAAGAGACCCAGTACTTC
j_call: TRBJ2-3; d_call: TRBD2; v_call: TRBV9; clone_size: .; cdr3_aa: CASSVAWLAGATDTQYF; cdr3_nt: TGTGCCAGCAGCGTAGCTTGGTTAGCGGGAGCCACAGATACGCAGTATTTT
j_call: TRBJ2-7; d_call: TRBD2; v_call: TRBV20-1; clone_size: .; cdr3_aa: CSASGGTSVYEQYF; cdr3_nt: TGCAGTGCTAGTGGTGGGACTAGCGTCTACGAGCAGTACTTC